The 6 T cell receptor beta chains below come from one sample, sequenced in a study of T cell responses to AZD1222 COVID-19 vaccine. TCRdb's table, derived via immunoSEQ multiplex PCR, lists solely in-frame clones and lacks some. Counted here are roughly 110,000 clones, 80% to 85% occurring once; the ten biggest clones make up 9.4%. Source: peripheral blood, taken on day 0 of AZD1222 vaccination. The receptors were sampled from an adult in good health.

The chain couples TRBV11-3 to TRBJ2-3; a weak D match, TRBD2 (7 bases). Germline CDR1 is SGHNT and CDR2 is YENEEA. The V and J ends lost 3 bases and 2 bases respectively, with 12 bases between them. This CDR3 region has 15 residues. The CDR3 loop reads CASSFDAGATDTQYF. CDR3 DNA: TGTGCCAGCAGCTTCGATGCGGGGGCCACAGATACGCAGTATTTT.

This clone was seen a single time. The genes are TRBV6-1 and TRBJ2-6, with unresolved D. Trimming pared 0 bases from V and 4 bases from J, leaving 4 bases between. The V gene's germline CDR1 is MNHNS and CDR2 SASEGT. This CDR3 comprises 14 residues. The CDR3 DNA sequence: TGTGCCAGCAGTGAAGCCGCGGGGGCCAACGTCCTGACTTTC. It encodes CASSEAAGANVLTF.

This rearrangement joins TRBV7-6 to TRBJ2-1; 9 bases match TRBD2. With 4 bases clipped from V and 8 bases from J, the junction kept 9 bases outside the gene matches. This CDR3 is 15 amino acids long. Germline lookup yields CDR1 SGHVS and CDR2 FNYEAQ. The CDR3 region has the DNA TGTGCCAGCAGCTCCGGGACTAGCAGGTTCGATGAGCAGTTCTTC. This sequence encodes CASSSGTSRFDEQFF.

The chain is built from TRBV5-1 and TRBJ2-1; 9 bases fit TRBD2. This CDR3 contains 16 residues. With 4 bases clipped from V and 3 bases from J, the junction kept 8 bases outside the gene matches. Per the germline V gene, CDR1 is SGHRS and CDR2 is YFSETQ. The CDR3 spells CASSGSGTSLYNEQFF. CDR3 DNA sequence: TGCGCCAGCAGCGGCTCCGGGACTAGCCTCTACAATGAGCAGTTCTTC.

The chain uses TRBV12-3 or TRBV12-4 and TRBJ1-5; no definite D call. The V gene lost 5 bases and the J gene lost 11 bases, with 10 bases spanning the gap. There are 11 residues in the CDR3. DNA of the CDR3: TGTGCCAGCAGTCTACGGTCAGCCCAGCATTTT. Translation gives CASSLRSAQHF.

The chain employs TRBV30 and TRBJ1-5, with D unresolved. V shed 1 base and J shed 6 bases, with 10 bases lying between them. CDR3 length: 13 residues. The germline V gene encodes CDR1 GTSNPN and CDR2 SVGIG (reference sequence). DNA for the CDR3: TGTGCCTGGAGTGGTGGCGCGCGTCAGCCCCAGCATTTT. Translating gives CAWSGGARQPQHF. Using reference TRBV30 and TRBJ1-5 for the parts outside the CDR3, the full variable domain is SQTIHQWPATLVQPVGSPLSLECTVEGTSNPNLYWYRQAAGRGLQLLFYSVGIGQISSEVPQNLSASRPQDRQFILSSKKLLLSDSGFYLCAWSGGARQPQHFGDGTRLSIL.